This TCR beta chain was found in a study of early T cells in non-severe SARS-CoV-2 infection (dated by TCRdb to the early 2020s). Describing the broader study: Bulk RNA from unsorted whole blood was used for TCR sequencing, so alpha and beta chains could not be paired.

Summary of the overall study and its limitations: VDJdb matching was skewed toward anti-spike CD8 responses and likely underestimated virus-specific expansions, missing private and CD4 specificities.

A case-control design nested within a healthcare worker cohort in London, UK, was used, with weekly nasopharyngeal swab PCR tests and blood sampling performed. Healthcare workers were recruited between 23 and 31 March 2020, during the week of the UK lockdown, and were followed weekly for up to about 15 weeks. This clonotype was seen a few times. Its antigen is currently not known. Within one base of it there is no much larger clone, and no base qualities were kept. V is shortened by 6 bases, J by 5 bases, and the region joining them spans 13 bases. Its CDR3 holds 13 amino acids, cysteine through phenylalanine. CDR3 DNA only is kept here, 39 bases in frame from base 1. From a lookup of the germline V gene, CDR1 and CDR2 are MDHEN and SYDVKM. Receptors were amplified or captured by 5' RACE. These reads were obtained on a NextSeq 500. Unique molecular identifiers were attached to individual cDNA molecules in the TCR library protocol so that sequencing error and PCR bias could be corrected. Both TCR alpha and beta chains were sequenced, and tight co-correlation was observed between alpha and beta sequence abundances in each sample. Per the source publication's procedure: Decombinator V4 was used to annotate TCR sequences for V gene, J gene and CDR3. Expanded TCRs were defined as changing significantly between any two time points under a Poisson model with p below 0.0001. TCR abundances were normalised to the total number of TCRs sequenced per sample and expressed as counts per million. MAIT TCRs were defined by TRAV1-2 paired with TRAJ12, TRAJ20 or TRAJ33, and iNKT TCRs by TRAV10 paired with TRAJ18. A search of VDJdb, accessed on 1 November 2021, was run for TCRs annotated to CMV, EBV and SARS-CoV-2, with TCRs annotated for multiple antigens excluded. TCRdb reworked the public reads: Q25 trimming with fastp, MiXCR clone assembly, productive beta chains retained. Rows are combined by CDR3 protein, so each entry shows the most common genes and DNA. The V and J calls and clone size come from TCRdb's table, not from the authors' own analysis. A total of roughly 69,000 distinct CDR3 sequences appear in this sample, 9% to 10% of them only once. The ten top clones hold roughly a sixth of the sample.

This TCR was recovered from an adult who was a healthcare worker with PCR-confirmed SARS-CoV-2 infection or an uninfected control (not recorded which). The specimen comprised whole blood, sampled at baseline. This chain joins TRBV28 to TRBJ2-5, with a tentative D gene TRBD2 over 6 matching bases. Here the CDR3 is given as CASRTSGSETQYF. The DNA reads TGTGCCAGCAGAACAAGCGGGTCCGAGACCCAGTACTTC.